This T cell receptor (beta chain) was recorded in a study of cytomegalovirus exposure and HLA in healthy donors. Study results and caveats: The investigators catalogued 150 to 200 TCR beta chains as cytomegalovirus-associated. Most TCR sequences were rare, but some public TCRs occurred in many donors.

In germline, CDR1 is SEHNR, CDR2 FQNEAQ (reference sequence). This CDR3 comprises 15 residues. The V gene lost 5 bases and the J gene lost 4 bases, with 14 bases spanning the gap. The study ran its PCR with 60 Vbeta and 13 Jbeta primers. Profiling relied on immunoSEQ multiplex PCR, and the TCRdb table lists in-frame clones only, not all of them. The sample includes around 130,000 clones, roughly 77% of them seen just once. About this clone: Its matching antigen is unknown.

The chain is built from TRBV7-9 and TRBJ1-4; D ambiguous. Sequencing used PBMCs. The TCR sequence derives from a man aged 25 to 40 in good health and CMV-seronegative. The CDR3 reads CASSKNGQYNEKLFF. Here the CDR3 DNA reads TGTGCCAGCAGCAAAAATGGGCAGTATAATGAAAAACTGTTTTTT.